The T cell receptor (beta chain) under discussion was sequenced for a study of T cell responses to AZD1222 COVID-19 vaccine. Generated by immunoSEQ multiplex PCR, the TCRdb table keeps only in-frame clones and is missing some. The sample has roughly 96,000 clones; 90% are singletons. To note about this clone: Its target is not known.

Points from the study as a whole: Once two AZD1222 doses were given, Spike-specific TCR breadth and depth went up. Clonal diversity was possibly underestimated; the donors were predominantly white British and more often female. Repertoire sampling was restricted to post-peak T cell response timepoints.

The specimen was peripheral blood, collected on day 0 of AZD1222 vaccination. This TCR derives from an adult in good health.

In DNA, the CDR3 is TGTGCCAGCGGGGAGGGATGGTATGGCTACACCTTC. The encoded protein is CASGEGWYGYTF. V usage is TRBV6-5 and J usage is TRBJ1-2; D gene ambiguous. The CDR3 loop spans 12 amino acids. The V end was cut by 8 bases, the J end by 5 bases, with 12 bases between. Per the germline V gene, CDR1 is MNHEY and CDR2 is SVGAGI.